A selection of T cell receptor beta chains follows, all from one sample in a study of shared T cell receptors in the human thymus. The table came from immunoSEQ multiplex PCR; TCRdb's copy has only in-frame clones and leaves some out. This sample has 650,000 to 950,000 clones, with 70% to 90% found just once. These records were also assigned to another study, of human thymus T cells.

Sequencing was done on a sample of thymocytes. These receptors were collected from a girl under two years old with a congenital heart defect. The CDR3 runs from the conserved cysteine through the conserved F or W. D genes are given only for firm matches. Rows give clone size only sometimes, using once, few, many, or a class for an expanded clone.

d_call	j_call	v_call	clone_size	cdr3_nt	cdr3_aa
TRBD2	TRBJ2-5	TRBV7-4	.	TGTGCCAGCAGCCTGACTAGCGGGGGCCTACAAGAGACCCAGTACTTC	CASSLTSGGLQETQYF
TRBD1	TRBJ1-3	TRBV28	once	TGTGCCTGCGTACAGGGGGCGTCGGGAAACACCATATATTTT	CACVQGASGNTIYF
TRBD2	TRBJ2-3	TRBV27	.	TGTGCCACCTATCCGGGACTACCTATCACAGATACGCAGTATTTT	CATYPGLPITDTQYF
.	TRBJ1-2	TRBV9	once	TGTGCCAGCAGCGGAGGCGGGGAGGGCTTTATGGGTCGCGTCCAAGGCTACACCTTC	CASSGGGEGFMGRVQGYTF
TRBD2	TRBJ2-2	TRBV5-4	.	TGTGCCAGCAGCCGATCCGAAACTAGCGGGGGATTTAACACCGGGGAGCTGTTTTTT	CASSRSETSGGFNTGELFF
.	TRBJ2-5	TRBV16	.	TGTGCCAGCAGCCAATCATCAGTAAGAGAGACCCAGTACTTC	CASSQSSVRETQYF
TRBD2	TRBJ2-2	TRBV27	.	TGTGCCAGCAGTTTAGCGAAGAAAGGACTAGCGGGGACCCACGCGAACACCGGGGAGCTGTTTTTT	CASSLAKKGLAGTHANTGELFF
.	TRBJ2-7	TRBV5-1	few	TGCGCCAGCAGCTTCACAGGGAACCACGAGCAGTACTTC	CASSFTGNHEQYF
.	TRBJ1-1	TRBV10-3	.	TGTGCCATCAGTGTACTTCAGTACGCGGGGCAGAACACTGAAGCTTTCTTT	CAISVLQYAGQNTEAFF
.	TRBJ1-5	TRBV18	.	TGTGCCAGCTCGCCCGAGAGAGAAGGCAATCAGCCCCAGCATTTT	CASSPEREGNQPQHF
.	TRBJ1-2	TRBV7-9	once	TGTGCCAGCAGCAGGTCCGGGGAACGGTATGGCTACACCTTC	CASSRSGERYGYTF
.	TRBJ2-4	TRBV29-1	.	TGCAGCGTCGCAATAACTAAGATAGCCAAAAACATTCAGTACTTC	CSVAITKIAKNIQYF
TRBD2	TRBJ2-5	TRBV2	.	TGTGCCAGCAGTCGGACCCGGGGGGGATACGTTCAAGAGACCCAGTACTTC	CASSRTRGGYVQETQYF
TRBD1	TRBJ1-1	TRBV9	.	TGTGCCAGCAGCGTAGACAGGGGGCTGAACACTGAAGCTTTCTTT	CASSVDRGLNTEAFF
.	TRBJ2-3	TRBV10-2	.	TGCGCCAGCACCCACACGCCAGGGGATGGGGGTGGCACAGATACGCAGTATTTT	CASTHTPGDGGGTDTQYF
.	TRBJ1-1	TRBV6-4	.	TGTGCCAGCAGATCGGTCGACAGTAAGAACACTGAAGCTTTCTTT	CASRSVDSKNTEAFF
.	TRBJ1-2	TRBV5-1	.	TGCGCCAGCAGCTTGGCAGGGGTCCACACGTATGGCTACACCTTC	CASSLAGVHTYGYTF
TRBD1	TRBJ1-2	TRBV6-1	.	TGTGCCAGCAGTGAGACGGGGACAGTCTATGGCTACACCTTC	CASSETGTVYGYTF
TRBD1	TRBJ2-3	TRBV10-2	few	TGCGCCAGCAGTGAGTCACAGGGGGCGGAGGGTACAGATACGCAGTATTTT	CASSESQGAEGTDTQYF
.	TRBJ1-1	TRBV5-6	.	TGTGCCAGCAGCTCCGCAGAGAACACTGAAGCTTTCTTT	CASSSAENTEAFF
TRBD2	TRBJ2-3	TRBV5-1	.	TGCGCCAGCAGCTTGAATCCGACAGGTAGCGGGGACAACCGCAGGTATTTT	CASSLNPTGSGDNRRYF
.	TRBJ2-7	TRBV12-5	.	TGTGCTAGCGGGAGAAGGACGGTTCAGGGCTACGAGCAGTACTTC	CASGRRTVQGYEQYF
TRBD1	TRBJ2-1	TRBV9	.	TGTGCCAGCAGCGTCGCTCCCGGGACAGGGCCCTATCGTAGCTCCTACAATGAGCAGTTCTTC	CASSVAPGTGPYRSSYNEQFF
TRBD1	TRBJ1-2	TRBV27	once	TGTGCCAGCAGTGGGACAGGGGGCGGTGGCTACACCTTC	CASSGTGGGGYTF
TRBD1	TRBJ2-7	TRBV30	.	TGTGCCTGGAGTGAGATCAACGACAGGGACTACGAGCAGTACTTC	CAWSEINDRDYEQYF
.	TRBJ1-2	TRBV25-1	once	TGTGCCAGCAGTGGGGGCCCCCGCGCCCGCGATGGCTACACCTTC	CASSGGPRARDGYTF
TRBD1	TRBJ2-1	TRBV25-1	.	TGTGCCAGCAGTGAATATCGGACAGGGGGCTACAATGAGCAGTTCTTC	CASSEYRTGGYNEQFF
.	TRBJ2-5	TRBV5-1	few	TGCGCCAGCAGCTTGGGCTCAGGGACTCAAGAGACCCAGTACTTC	CASSLGSGTQETQYF
.	TRBJ2-5	TRBV5-1	.	TGCGCCAGCAGCTTTTTAAAACAAGAGACCCAGTACTTC	CASSFLKQETQYF
TRBD1	TRBJ1-3	TRBV5-1	.	TGCGCCAGCAGCAAGACGCCGGGACAGTACATAAACACCATATATTTT	CASSKTPGQYINTIYF
.	TRBJ1-1	TRBV18	.	TGTGCCAGCTCAGCGAGGGGGATGAACACTGAAGCTTTCTTT	CASSARGMNTEAFF
TRBD1	TRBJ2-4	TRBV5-4	.	TGTGCCAGCAGATTGGACAGGGACAACAAAAACATTCAGTACTTC	CASRLDRDNKNIQYF
.	TRBJ2-3	TRBV27	.	TGTGCCAGCAGTTTGCTAGGGCAGGGGTACCGAACACTAGACGACACAGATACGCAGTATTTT	CASSLLGQGYRTLDDTDTQYF
TRBD1	TRBJ1-2	TRBV2	.	TGTGCCACCAACCCTAGGGGGGACAGTACTAACTATGGCTACACCTTC	CATNPRGDSTNYGYTF
.	TRBJ2-3	TRBV10-2	.	TGCGCCAGCAAGATCGGCGGGCGTGCCTCCACAGATACGCAGTATTTT	CASKIGGRASTDTQYF
TRBD1	TRBJ2-1	TRBV27	.	TGTGCCAGCAGTTCCCTAGACACAGGGGCCCCATACTACAATGAGCAGTTCTTC	CASSSLDTGAPYYNEQFF
TRBD2	TRBJ2-3	TRBV18	.	TGTGCCAGCTCACCACTCTATCCGGGGGGGACTTCAGATACGCAGTATTTT	CASSPLYPGGTSDTQYF
TRBD1	TRBJ1-2	TRBV4-3	.	TGCGCCAGCAGCCAGAGACAGGGACTTAACTATGGCTACACCTTC	CASSQRQGLNYGYTF
TRBD2	TRBJ2-3	TRBV4-1	.	TGCGCCAGCAGCCAAGTAGCGATAGAAAGCGGGGTGGCGGCAGATACGCAGTATTTT	CASSQVAIESGVAADTQYF
.	TRBJ2-7	TRBV2	.	TGTGCCAGCAGTGAACCAGCCTCCAATCCGGGATCCCGCTCCTACGAGCAGTACTTC	CASSEPASNPGSRSYEQYF
.	TRBJ1-1	TRBV6-5	.	TGTGCCAGCAGTTCCACATCCGGGGGAACTGAAGCTTTCTTT	CASSSTSGGTEAFF
.	TRBJ1-2	TRBV7-2	.	TGTGCCAGCAGCTTACCTCGAGGGTGGAGGTTGAGTTCTTCAGCTGGCTACACCTTC	CASSLPRGWRLSSSAGYTF
.	TRBJ1-2	TRBV5-4	once	TGTGCCAGCAGCTTGGGGGCCAGAACTAACTATGGCTACACCTTC	CASSLGARTNYGYTF
.	TRBJ2-3	TRBV7-9	.	TGTGCCAGCAGCTCCAGCGGGACAGGAGGCACAGATACGCAGTATTTT	CASSSSGTGGTDTQYF
TRBD1	TRBJ2-3	TRBV5-1	.	TGCGCCAGCAGCTCCGAACAGGGGGAAGATACGCAGTATTTT	CASSSEQGEDTQYF
TRBD1	TRBJ1-6	TRBV4-3	.	TGCGCCAGCAGCCACAACACAGGGGGCGGAAATTCACCCCTCCACTTT	CASSHNTGGGNSPLHF
TRBD1	TRBJ1-2	TRBV19	.	TGTGCCAGTAGATCCGGGACAGGGGCTTATGGCTACACCTTC	CASRSGTGAYGYTF
.	TRBJ1-2	TRBV7-9	once	TGTGCCAGCAGCTTATCGGGGGACGGCTACACCTTC	CASSLSGDGYTF
.	TRBJ1-5	TRBV19	.	TGTGCCAGTAGTATCCATCCGGGTCCGGGGGTGCGTCATAGCAATCAGCCCCAGCATTTT	CASSIHPGPGVRHSNQPQHF
TRBD2	TRBJ2-2	TRBV4-1	.	TGCGCCAGCAGCCTGGGCGGGGGGGCCACCGGGGAGCTGTTTTTT	CASSLGGGATGELFF
.	TRBJ1-1	TRBV20-1	.	TGCAGTGCTAGAGAGGACATACTTTCTTTCTTT	CSAREDILSFF
.	TRBJ1-2	TRBV7-6	.	TGTGCCAGCAGCTTAGATTCTGCTAACTATGGCTACACCTTC	CASSLDSANYGYTF
TRBD1	TRBJ2-7	TRBV6-6	.	TGTGCCAGCAGTTTTTCCCGGCCGGAGACAGGGGGCGAGCAGTACTTC	CASSFSRPETGGEQYF
.	TRBJ1-4	TRBV6-1	.	TGTGCCAGCAGTGGACGGACAGCATACTACGAAAAACTGTTTTTT	CASSGRTAYYEKLFF